Sequencing of this TCR beta chain was carried out in a study of ipilimumab plus nivolumab after autologous stem cell transplantation. Points from the study as a whole: TCR repertoire, Treg phenotype and gut microbiota reportedly support more study of this approach.

TCRdb's copy holds only in-frame clones and misses some; the assay was immunoSEQ multiplex PCR. Of about 43,000 clones detected, over 75% appear once; the ten largest clones hold around 0.86%. Comments on this clone: Its antigen is not known.

Per the germline V gene, CDR1 is SGHRS and CDR2 is YFSETQ. Between the trimmed V and J ends, which lost 4 bases and 4 bases, there was a span of 15 bases. The CDR3 extends over 15 amino acids. The specimen comprised PBMCs, sampled in a trial of ipilimumab plus nivolumab as post-transplant consolidation. This TCR came from a male donor with multiple myeloma. The chain couples TRBV5-1 to TRBJ1-5; D gene uncertain. DNA for the CDR3: TGCGCCAGCAGCCCCGGGAGGGAGCTAAATCAGCCCCAGCATTTT. Residues: CASSPGRELNQPQHF.